This T cell receptor (beta chain) was captured in a study of graft-versus-host responses after intestinal transplantation (dated by TCRdb to the early 2020s). For context, the study as a whole: The transplants that recipients received were multivisceral, liver-intestinal, or isolated intestinal. Every recipient was given anti-thymocyte globulin induction, then maintenance tacrolimus and steroids for around three years. After intestinal transplantation, graft-versus-host and host-versus-graft alloreactive T cell clones in the graft, circulation and bone marrow were tracked using bulk TCR-beta CDR3 sequencing. Alloreactive clones were identified by sequencing pre-transplant mixed lymphocyte reaction products and comparing these products with unstimulated pre-transplant donor and recipient T cells. The cohort enrolled about 23 intestinal transplant recipients, one of whom was a retransplant, and a few patients without pretransplant specimens were excluded. Donor T cell macrochimerism was defined as a peak of at least 4% donor T cells among recipient peripheral blood mononuclear cells. Rather than being sequenced by the commercial service, samples from three later patients were sequenced in-house on an Illumina MiSeq and processed with MiXCR.

The study at large found these results: GvH clones turned up in recipient bone marrow, with some appearing earlier in ileal mucosa or blood, a pattern consistent with an intestinal mucosal origin. High GvH to HvG T cell clonal ratios were observed in the allografts of patients with donor T cell macrochimerism. Early after transplant, declines in HvG clones were associated with peak levels of circulating GvH clones. Conclusions were limited by the relatively low number and heterogeneity of intestinal transplant patients.

Per the germline V gene (reference sequence), MNHEY is the CDR1 and SMNVEV is the CDR2. V loses 2 bases, J loses 2 bases, and the germline ends lie 9 bases apart. There are 14 amino acids in the CDR3, from cysteine to phenylalanine inclusive. Kept here is only the CDR3 DNA, which spans 42 bases and is read in frame from base 1. Note on this clone: Its binding antigen is unknown. Nothing much larger sits one base from this clone, and base qualities are not available.

The method was the immunoSEQ multiplex PCR assay. For most patients, genomic DNA was isolated with the Qiagen DNeasy Blood and Tissue Kit and shipped frozen to Adaptive Biotechnologies for TCR sequencing. For most patients, high-throughput TCR-beta CDR3 sequencing of genomic DNA was performed by Adaptive Biotechnologies. On the study's bioinformatics: TCR sequencing data were retrieved from Adaptive's ImmunoSEQ software for roughly 17 patients, whereas three other patients were processed with MiXCR and VDJtools. CD4 versus CD8 sorting errors were corrected by removing sequences found in both subsets at a frequency ratio below 5:1. CDR3 nucleotide sequences shared by donor and recipient were removed because the origin of these sequences could not be assigned. At least 2-fold expansion over unstimulated cells and a minimum CFSE-low frequency of 0.002% (template counts) or 0.001% (read counts) were required for clones to be classified as alloreactive. A clone was considered mappable if detected in the sequenced pre-transplant spleen, lymph node, or MLR CFSE-low populations of the donor or recipient. Cumulative frequency of alloreactive clones was calculated as a percentage of all sequences weighted by copy number. The table was pulled from immuneACCESS by TCRdb, which kept in-frame rearrangements only. Such tables lose some clones; where checked, under half of the loss comes from unresolved V genes, and the rest has no known cause. The D gene and trimming were derived from the DNA, and the V and J assignments and clone size from that table. The sample table records around 100,000 clones; more than 90% of these occur just once. The top ten clonotypes cover 0.2% to 0.25% of the sample.

Reading the label with the study, this specimen's time point is: cells obtained before transplantation from donor or recipient. CD3+CD4+ and CD3+CD8+ populations were FACS-sorted from unstimulated pre-transplant donor and recipient cells taken from spleen or lymph nodes. This TCR came from a human donor who was the organ donor for an intestinal transplant. The sample here was unstimulated CD4+ T cells sorted from spleen or lymph node cells, taken before transplant. The sequence joins TRBV27 to TRBJ1-2, with no D gene named confidently. The bases read TGTGCCAGCAGTTTAAGGACGGGGAACTATGGCTACACCTTC. Protein translation: CASSLRTGNYGYTF.